The next 10 T cell receptor beta chains were all read from a single sample in a study of blood T cells in healthy people across ages. Combining a sample-barcoded 5' primer with a J-beta primer mix, a second PCR ran for 7 to 11 cycles. Each CDR3 protein is one row after TCRdb ran MiXCR on the 5' RACE reads. The profile shows roughly 2 million distinct CDR3 sequences, roughly 52% of them singletons. Sequencing was performed on blood. The receptors shown here come from a woman in her thirties or forties in good health.

The chain joins TRBV4-3 to TRBJ2-4; D unclear. Germline V gene lookup returns CDR1 LGHNA and CDR2 YSLEER. Trimming stripped 0 bases from V and 10 bases from J, with 7 bases between. The CDR3 is made up of 12 amino acids. The CDR3 coding sequence is TGCGCCAGCAGCCAAGATCTAAAAATTCAGTACTTC. Encoded protein: CASSQDLKIQYF.

This chain joins TRBV20-1 and TRBJ2-7, with D perhaps TRBD1 (5 bases). The CDR3 is 12 residues long. The germline CDR1 and CDR2 sequences are DFQATT and SNEGSKA (reference sequence). Trimming left V 3 bases short and J 2 bases short, with 8 bases between. CDR3 nucleotide sequence: TGCAGTGCTAGGGGGCAGGCCTACGAGCAGTACTTC. It codes for CSARGQAYEQYF.

Concerning this clonotype: An end of the junction does not agree with germline; a read error may underlie this. The chain links TRBV6-5 to TRBJ2-1; 8 bases agree with TRBD2. The CDR3 sequence is 13 residues long. CDR1 and CDR2 (germline): MNHEY, SVGAGI. The CDR3 DNA reads as TGTGCCAGCAGATTAGGACTAGCCGGTGAGCAGTTATTC. Translation gives CASRLGLAGEQLF.

The chain employs TRBV28 and TRBJ2-5; D not certain. The CDR3 sequence is 14 residues long. CDR1 MDHEN and CDR2 SYDVKM come from the germline V gene. Trimming took off 5 bases at V and 3 bases at J, with 13 bases between the two ends. The CDR3 sequence is CASSVPDSKETQYF. The CDR3 coding sequence is TGTGCCAGCAGTGTACCCGACTCCAAAGAGACCCAGTACTTC.

This clonotype has just a few counts. The chain has TRBV5-1 and TRBJ2-5; the match to TRBD1 covers 9 bases. Trimming removed 4 bases from V and 1 base from J; junction bases left unmatched: 8. CDR3 length: 16 residues. Looked up from germline, CDR1 is SGHRS and CDR2 is YFSETQ. CDR3: CASSDYRGLFQETQYF. DNA of the CDR3: TGCGCCAGCAGCGATTACAGGGGGCTCTTCCAAGAGACCCAGTACTTC.

V and J are TRBV15 and TRBJ2-3, with D perhaps matching TRBD1 (5 bases). CDR1 LNHNV and CDR2 YYDKDF come from the germline V gene (reference sequence). This CDR3 spans 14 amino acids. Trimming stripped 1 base from V and 4 bases from J, with 9 bases between. The DNA of the CDR3 is TGTGCCACCAGCAGAGCCAGGGCCGCAGATACGCAGTATTTT. Translating gives CATSRARAADTQYF.

V usage is TRBV12-3 or TRBV12-4 and J usage is TRBJ1-4; D is unclear. The V gene lost 5 bases and the J gene lost 3 bases, with 13 bases spanning the gap. The CDR3 sequence is 15 residues long. The CDR3 spells CASSPRRDANEKLFF. The CDR3 DNA is TGTGCCAGCAGTCCTCGGCGTGACGCTAATGAAAAACTGTTTTTT.

The V call is TRBV20-1, the J call TRBJ2-3; 14 positions match TRBD2. With 5 bases clipped from V and 2 bases from J, the junction kept 12 bases outside the gene matches. The CDR3 has 18 amino acids. Germline CDR1 and CDR2: DFQATT and SNEGSKA (reference sequence). CDR3 sequence reads: CSAHLTSGGARATDTQYF. The CDR3 coding sequence is TGCAGTGCTCATCTGACTAGCGGGGGGGCGAGGGCCACAGATACGCAGTATTTT.

This sequence joins TRBV12-3 or TRBV12-4 and TRBJ1-2; D unclear. CDR3 length equals 12 residues. The V and J ends lost 6 bases and 8 bases respectively, with 13 bases between them. The CDR3 spells CASRAVLGGYTF. The CDR3 nucleotides are TGTGCCAGCAGGGCCGTGTTGGGAGGCTACACCTTC.

This clonotype was recorded at least ten times. The chain has TRBV7-2 and TRBJ2-7, with 7 bases that match TRBD1. Germline CDR1 reads SGHTA; CDR2 reads FQGNSA. V was pared by 1 base and J by 2 bases, with 2 bases of the junction left unmatched. CDR3 length: 14 amino acids. In nucleotides, the CDR3 is TGTGCCAGCAGCTTAGTGGGACAGACCTACGAGCAGTACTTC. Residues: CASSLVGQTYEQYF.